This paragraph reports one TCR beta chain. The CDR3 covers 19 residues. Germline trimming cut 3 bases from V and 1 base from J; bases unmatched to any gene: 17. Germline CDR1 MDHEN, CDR2 SYDVKM. This sample stems from a study of blood T cell repertoires in COVID-19. In the original analysis: The assay estimated nucleated cells by amplifying reference gene primers. Generated by immunoSEQ multiplex PCR, the TCRdb table keeps only in-frame clones and is missing some. Clonal size and the V and J genes are those of that table, whereas D and trimming came from the DNA. The sample shows 150,000 to 200,000 clones, over 85% of them seen only once.

The rearrangement uses TRBV28 and TRBJ2-7, with TRBD2 matching 8 bases. The sample consisted of peripheral blood. The clonotype originates from a woman aged 45 to 65 with acute or convalescent COVID-19. The CDR3 DNA sequence: TGTGCCAGCAGTTTCGGCTTACTGTGGGTCGGGAGGGGATCCTACGAGCAGTACTTC. Translation: CASSFGLLWVGRGSYEQYF.